These 20 T cell receptor beta chains were sequenced from one sample in a study of a mutant IDH1 vaccine in newly diagnosed glioma. Clones were sequenced by immunoSEQ multiplex PCR, and TCRdb holds only the in-frame ones, with some missing. The data contain more than 40,000 clones, around 80% of them singletons. Stated time point: week 5, during vaccination. Each dose delivered 300 ug of mutant IDH1 20-mer peptide subcutaneously with imiquimod. The antigens of these receptors remain unknown. Specimen: PBMCs, collected from a glioma patient whose treatment included an IDH1 peptide vaccine. These receptors all come from a woman aged 40 to 55 with glioma.

This chain joins TRBV5-4 and TRBJ1-6; the match to TRBD1 covers 9 bases. The CDR3 consists of 17 residues. Unmatched junction bases numbered 4, after V lost 3 bases and J lost 0 bases. The germline CDR1 and CDR2 sequences are SGHNT and YYREEE (reference sequence). CDR3 loop: CASSSPGQGSYNSPLHF. For the CDR3, the DNA is TGTGCCAGCAGCTCCCCGGGACAGGGCTCCTATAATTCACCCCTCCACTTT.

V is TRBV7-8 and J is TRBJ2-7, with 12 bases matching TRBD2. The V gene end was trimmed by 5 bases and the J gene end by 0 bases; junction bases not matched to a gene: 2. Germline loops: CDR1 SGHVS, CDR2 FQNEAQ. This CDR3 has 15 amino acids. This CDR3 is CASSETSGGSYEQYF. The CDR3 DNA reads TGTGCCAGCAGCGAGACTAGCGGGGGCTCCTACGAGCAGTACTTC. Combining the CDR3 with reference TRBV7-8 and TRBJ2-7 gives the whole variable domain GAGVSQSPRYKVAKRGQDVALRCDPISGHVSLFWYQQALGQGPEFLTYFQNEAQLDKSGLPSDRFFAERPEGSVSTLKIQRTQQEDSAVYLCASSETSGGSYEQYFGPGTRLTVT.

The chain uses TRBV9 and TRBJ2-7, with 7 nucleotides matching TRBD1. Losses at the gene ends were 3 bases for V and 6 bases for J; bases not matched to a gene: 6. The CDR3 spans 13 residues. From germline, CDR1 is SGDLS and CDR2 YYNGEE. The CDR3 DNA reads TGTGCCAGCAGCGCGACAACAGGGGCCGAGCAGTACTTC. Translating it yields CASSATTGAEQYF.

This chain joins TRBV2 and TRBJ2-2, with D possibly being TRBD1 (5 bases). Trimming removed 3 bases at V and 5 bases at J, with 13 bases between. In germline, CDR1 is SNHLY, CDR2 FYNNEI. This CDR3 spans 15 amino acids. CDR3 in DNA: TGTGCCAGCAGTGACAGGGTATTGGGGACCGGGGAGCTGTTTTTT. It codes for CASSDRVLGTGELFF.

The chain links TRBV7-6 to TRBJ2-1, with 9 bases that match TRBD2. The V segment lost 1 base and the J segment 8 bases; nucleotides outside the gene matches: 6. This CDR3 has 15 amino acids. Germline loops: CDR1 SGHVS, CDR2 FNYEAQ. The CDR3, as DNA: TGTGCCAGCAGCTTAGTCCTAGCGGGGACCCATGAGCAGTTCTTC. Translation: CASSLVLAGTHEQFF.

This clone is a singleton in its sample. The rearrangement uses TRBV19 and TRBJ1-1; D ambiguous. From germline, CDR1 is LNHDA and CDR2 SQIVND (reference sequence). V lost 7 bases to trimming and J lost 0 bases, with 3 bases between them. The CDR3 totals 11 residues. The CDR3 bases are TGTGCCAGTAAAGTGAACACTGAAGCTTTCTTT. This encodes CASKVNTEAFF. Full variable domain (remainder filled in from reference TRBV19 and TRBJ1-1): DGGITQSPKYLFRKEGQNVTLSCEQNLNHDAMYWYRQDPGQGLRLIYYSQIVNDFQKGDIAEGYSVSREKKESFPLTVTSAQKNPTAFYLCASKVNTEAFFGQGTRLTVV.

The rearrangement uses TRBV30 and TRBJ1-2; D gene unclear. Germline V CDR1 and CDR2: GTSNPN, SVGIG (reference sequence). V was pared by 8 bases and J by 2 bases, with 15 bases between. The CDR3 has 13 amino acids. In DNA, the CDR3 is TGTGCCGGCACATACGGTCGGAACTATGGCTACACCTTC. Residues: CAGTYGRNYGYTF.

The CDR3 loop reads CASSVFRPRFEAFF. The DNA for the CDR3 is TGTGCCAGCAGTGTCTTCCGCCCGAGGTTTGAAGCTTTCTTT. The V and J genes are TRBV27 and TRBJ1-1, with D unresolved. The CDR3 has 14 residues. V was trimmed by 5 bases and J by 7 bases, leaving 17 bases between them. The germline CDR1 and CDR2 sequences are MNHEY and SMNVEV (reference sequence).

This chain links TRBV2 with TRBJ1-2; D remains ambiguous. This CDR3 is built from 14 residues. Germline CDR1 is SNHLY and CDR2 is FYNNEI. V lost 3 bases to trimming and J lost 2 bases, with 10 bases between them. The CDR3 loop reads CASSDPDGNYGYTF. CDR3 nucleotides: TGTGCCAGCAGTGACCCCGATGGGAACTATGGCTACACCTTC. Full variable domain (missing parts from reference TRBV2 and TRBJ1-2): EPEVTQTPSHQVTQMGQEVILRCVPISNHLYFYWYRQILGQKVEFLVSFYNNEISEKSEIFDDQFSVERPDGSNFTLKIRSTKLEDSAMYFCASSDPDGNYGYTFGSGTRLTVV.

Only a few counts were recorded for this clone. CDR3 region: CASSPRGGGTEAFF. The CDR3 nucleotides read TGTGCCAGCAGCCCCAGGGGGGGTGGGACTGAAGCTTTCTTT. The chain employs TRBV7-9 and TRBJ1-1; 7 bases are shared with TRBD1. Looked up from germline, CDR1 is SEHNR and CDR2 is FQNEAQ (reference sequence). Trimming took 5 bases from V and 5 from J; bases not matched to a gene: 8. The length of the CDR3 is 14 residues.

This chain joins TRBV4-2 and TRBJ2-7, with 8 bases that match TRBD1. V trimming: 3 bases; J trimming: 2 bases; junction bases outside the gene matches: 18. Germline CDR1 and CDR2: LGHNA and YNFKEQ. There are 19 residues in the CDR3. Here the CDR3 reads CASSQNIPPATGATYEQYF. The CDR3 DNA sequence: TGTGCCAGCAGCCAGAACATCCCCCCCGCGACAGGGGCCACCTACGAGCAGTACTTC.

The CDR3 reads CASSIASGGFGDTQYF. The CDR3 nucleotides read TGTGCCAGTAGTATAGCGAGCGGGGGTTTTGGGGATACGCAGTATTTT. The chain couples TRBV19 to TRBJ2-3, with 8 bases that match TRBD2. J lost 6 bases, V lost 1 base, and 9 bases had no gene match. This CDR3 has 16 amino acids. Per the germline V gene, CDR1 is LNHDA and CDR2 is SQIVND (reference sequence).

The CDR3 loop is CASSYSSGTLLFEQYF. Written as DNA, the CDR3 is TGTGCCAGCAGTTACTCGAGTGGAACCCTTCTGTTTGAGCAGTACTTC. This chain connects TRBV6-5 to TRBJ2-7; D remains ambiguous. Between the trimmed V and J ends, which lost 0 bases and 7 bases, there was a span of 19 bases. Germline V CDR1 and CDR2: MNHEY, SVGAGI. The CDR3 is made up of 16 amino acids.

CDR3 sequence: CASSPLPRLAGGPLAKNIQYF. In DNA form, the CDR3 reads TGTGCCAGCTCACCGCTCCCCAGACTAGCGGGGGGCCCTCTAGCCAAAAACATTCAGTACTTC. V is TRBV18 and J is TRBJ2-4; 13 nucleotides align to TRBD2. Germline CDR1 is KGHSH and CDR2 is LQKENI. This CDR3 has 21 residues. V lost 3 bases, J lost 0 bases, and 14 bases stayed unmatched.

The chain couples TRBV7-8 to TRBJ1-1, with a weak D call TRBD1 (6 bases). Germline CDR1 is SGHVS and CDR2 is FQNEAQ. The CDR3 has 15 amino acids. V shed 5 bases and J shed 1 base, with 14 bases lying between them. CDR3 loop: CASSPTGHRNTEAFF. For the CDR3, the DNA is TGTGCCAGCAGCCCGACGGGACATCGGAACACTGAAGCTTTCTTT.

The V call is TRBV7-9, the J call TRBJ2-6; D not resolved. The CDR3 is made up of 11 amino acids. Germline CDR1 and CDR2: SEHNR and FQNEAQ (reference sequence). Deletions cut 8 bases from V and 1 base from J, with 0 bases between. CDR3 residues: CASSGANVLTF. DNA for the CDR3: TGTGCCAGCTCTGGGGCCAACGTCCTGACTTTC.

This chain uses TRBV5-6 with TRBJ1-5; possible D gene TRBD1, 6 bases. V gave up 4 bases and J gave up 3 bases, with 11 bases separating them. Per germline, CDR1 SGHDT and CDR2 YYEEEE. This CDR3 is built from 14 residues. CDR3 residues: CASSGTGNNQPQHF. CDR3 bases: TGTGCCAGCAGCGGTACAGGGAACAATCAGCCCCAGCATTTT.

The chain is built from TRBV19 and TRBJ1-4, with 12 bases lining up with TRBD1. CDR1 and CDR2 (germline): LNHDA, SQIVND (reference sequence). Trimming took 4 bases from V and 3 from J; bases not matched to a gene: 6. The CDR3 runs to 17 residues. CDR3 region: CASSTRDRGLANEKLFF. The DNA for the CDR3 is TGTGCCAGTAGTACCCGGGACAGGGGGCTGGCTAATGAAAAACTGTTTTTT.

The chain employs TRBV10-3 and TRBJ2-4; a possible D gene is TRBD1 (5 bases). Trimming took 2 bases from V and 6 from J, leaving 8 bases between them. The CDR3 contains 13 residues. The germline gives CDR1 ENHRY, CDR2 SYGVKD. The DNA for the CDR3 is TGTGCCATCAGTGAGCTTCAGGGAAACATTCAGTACTTC. Translated, it gives CAISELQGNIQYF.

The chain uses TRBV28 and TRBJ1-5, with D tentatively TRBD1 (5 bases). This CDR3 has 12 amino acids. V dropped 6 bases and J dropped 5 bases, with 8 bases sitting between them. CDR1 and CDR2 from the germline V gene are MDHEN and SYDVKM. CDR3 sequence reads: CASSPRDQPQHF. The CDR3 region has the DNA TGTGCCAGCAGCCCCAGGGATCAGCCCCAGCATTTT.